Below, 20 T cell receptor beta chains from the same sample are listed, as sequenced in a study of blood T cell repertoires in COVID-19. Profiling relied on immunoSEQ multiplex PCR, and the TCRdb table lists in-frame clones only, not all of them. Here the sample spans about 180,000 clones, 75% to 90% being singletons. The sample comprised PBMCs or T cells enriched from blood (not recorded which). The source is a woman between 40 and 50 years old with acute COVID-19.

V gene TRBV19 combines with J gene TRBJ1-1; D uncertain. Between the trimmed V and J ends, which lost 6 bases and 3 bases, there was a span of 11 bases. The germline gives CDR1 LNHDA, CDR2 SQIVND (reference sequence). The CDR3 loop spans 13 amino acids. Here the CDR3 reads CASSTRRDTEAFF. CDR3 nucleotide sequence: TGTGCCAGTAGCACCAGGAGGGACACTGAAGCTTTCTTT.

V is TRBV4-2 and J is TRBJ2-3; tentative D call: TRBD2 (5 bases). The CDR3 contains 17 residues. Germline-derived CDR1 and CDR2 are LGHNA and YNFKEQ. V lost 4 bases and J 6 bases, leaving 23 bases between the germline ends. CDR3 DNA sequence: TGTGCCAGCAGCCTAACGGCGGGCATGAGCGGATACGATACGCAGTATTTT. Protein: CASSLTAGMSGYDTQYF.

The chain combines TRBV28 with TRBJ2-7; weak D call: TRBD1 (6 bases). The CDR3 runs to 16 residues. The V and J ends lost 7 bases and 3 bases respectively, with 22 bases between them. In germline, CDR1 is MDHEN, CDR2 SYDVKM. CDR3 nucleotides: TGTGCCAGCACCCTCAGGGGTCGGCAGGGCGACTACGAGCAGTACTTC. This encodes CASTLRGRQGDYEQYF.

This clone appeared once. This rearrangement joins TRBV2 to TRBJ1-1; D is possibly TRBD1 (6 bases). CDR3 length: 16 residues. Per the germline V gene, CDR1 is SNHLY and CDR2 is FYNNEI. The ends were cut back, 1 base at V and 4 bases at J, with 16 bases in the middle. CDR3 bases: TGTGCCAGCAGTGAAGGGAGGGGAGGGGGGAGCACTGAAGCTTTCTTT. Amino acid sequence: CASSEGRGGGSTEAFF.

This clone was seen just once. The genes are TRBV3-1 (or the pseudogene TRBV3-2) and TRBJ1-4; D unclear. V was trimmed by 0 bases and J by 1 base, leaving 6 bases between them. This CDR3 has 15 amino acids. Germline-derived CDR1 and CDR2 are LGHDT and YNNKEL (reference sequence). CDR3 in amino acids: CASSQDLGTNEKLFF. The CDR3 nucleotides are TGTGCCAGCAGCCAAGATCTCGGAACTAATGAAAAACTGTTTTTT.

The chain employs TRBV5-8 and TRBJ2-2, with 7 bases identical to TRBD1. The V gene end was trimmed by 5 bases and the J gene end by 6 bases; junction bases not matched to a gene: 7. In germline, CDR1 is SGHTS, CDR2 YDEGEE. CDR3 size: 14 residues. The CDR3 reads CASRYDRAPGELFF. The DNA for the CDR3 is TGTGCCAGCAGATACGACAGGGCCCCCGGGGAGCTGTTTTTT.

This chain uses TRBV6-4 with TRBJ1-4; 7 bases match TRBD1. Germline-derived CDR1 and CDR2 are MRHNA and SNTAGT. The CDR3 spans 15 residues. Losses at the gene ends were 7 bases for V and 0 bases for J; bases not matched to a gene: 5. CDR3 residues: CASIRQGSTNEKLFF. The CDR3 DNA reads TGTGCCAGCATAAGACAGGGATCAACTAATGAAAAACTGTTTTTT.

The V call is TRBV19, the J call TRBJ1-2; no reliable D call. Trimming cost V 5 bases and J 2 bases, with 12 bases left between them. In germline, CDR1 is LNHDA, CDR2 SQIVND (reference sequence). The CDR3 loop spans 14 amino acids. As DNA, the CDR3 is TGTGCCAGTAGTCCGAGGACGGGAAACTATGGCTACACCTTC. As protein: CASSPRTGNYGYTF.

The DNA for the CDR3 is TGCGCCAGCAGCTTGGCCGCGGGCGGGATCCGAGGGGAGCAGTTCTTC. Translating it yields CASSLAAGGIRGEQFF. V and J are TRBV5-1 and TRBJ2-1; TRBD2 is a possible D gene (6 bases). Germline V gene data show CDR1 as SGHRS and CDR2 as YFSETQ. V was trimmed by 0 bases and J by 10 bases, leaving 20 bases between them. The CDR3 runs 16 residues. Full variable domain (missing parts from reference TRBV5-1 and TRBJ2-1): KAGVTQTPRYLIKTRGQQVTLSCSPISGHRSVSWYQQTPGQGLQFLFEYFSETQRNKGNFPGRFSGRQFSNSRSEMNVSTLELGDSALYLCASSLAAGGIRGEQFFGPGTRLTVL.

The sample holds one count of this clone. V usage is TRBV20-1 and J usage is TRBJ2-2; 15 bases line up with TRBD2. Unmatched junction bases numbered 4, after V lost 3 bases and J lost 2 bases. The germline V gene has CDR1 DFQATT and CDR2 SNEGSKA (reference sequence). The CDR3 totals 17 residues. The CDR3 loop reads CSASPGLAGGNTGELFF. In DNA form, the CDR3 reads TGCAGTGCTAGTCCGGGACTAGCGGGGGGTAACACCGGGGAGCTGTTTTTT.

The chain couples TRBV20-1 to TRBJ2-7, with 7 positions matching TRBD2. CDR3 length: 11 residues. The V and J ends lost 6 bases and 3 bases, in that order; junction bases with no gene match: 2. Germline CDR1 is DFQATT and CDR2 is SNEGSKA (reference sequence). CDR3: CSARGDYEQYF. Written as DNA, the CDR3 is TGCAGTGCCCGGGGGGACTACGAGCAGTACTTC.

V is TRBV19 and J is TRBJ1-1, with 11 bases matching TRBD1. V shed 6 bases and J 5 bases; nucleotides not matched to a gene: 2. Germline CDR1 is LNHDA and CDR2 is SQIVND (reference sequence). The CDR3 has 13 amino acids. The CDR3 region has the DNA TGTGCCAGTAGGGACAGGGGGCGGACTGAAGCTTTCTTT. Translating gives CASRDRGRTEAFF.

The CDR3 DNA reads as TGTGCCAGCAGGCCCAGCGGGACTGGCGGAAACACCATATATTTT. It codes for CASRPSGTGGNTIYF. The V call is TRBV28, the J call TRBJ1-3; weak D call: TRBD1 (5 bases). V was cut by 6 bases and J by 4 bases, with 16 bases left in between. The CDR3 has 15 amino acids. Germline CDR1 reads MDHEN; CDR2 reads SYDVKM.

This clone was seen a few times. This CDR3 reads CASSAGTGENSPLHF. Written as DNA, the CDR3 is TGCGCCAGCAGCGCCGGGACAGGGGAAAATTCACCCCTCCACTTT. The chain links TRBV5-1 to TRBJ1-6; the match to TRBD1 covers 10 bases. There are 15 residues in the CDR3. From germline, CDR1 is SGHRS and CDR2 YFSETQ. V shed 4 bases and J 7 bases; nucleotides not matched to a gene: 5. Looking up the rest from reference TRBV5-1 and TRBJ1-6 gives the full variable domain: KAGVTQTPRYLIKTRGQQVTLSCSPISGHRSVSWYQQTPGQGLQFLFEYFSETQRNKGNFPGRFSGRQFSNSRSEMNVSTLELGDSALYLCASSAGTGENSPLHFGNGTRLTVT.

The chain uses TRBV6-2 or TRBV6-3 and TRBJ2-7; 8 positions match TRBD2. CDR1 is MNHEY and CDR2 is SVGEGT in the germline V gene. This CDR3 comprises 17 residues. V shed 5 bases and J 3 bases; nucleotides not matched to a gene: 15. Here the CDR3 reads CASSPTYGGGINYEQYF. CDR3 bases: TGTGCCAGCAGTCCCACCTACGGGGGGGGAATAAACTACGAGCAGTACTTC.

The V call is TRBV7-9, the J call TRBJ1-3; unclear D gene. The V end was cut by 5 bases, the J end by 2 bases, with 7 bases between. This CDR3 has 13 residues. Germline CDR1 SEHNR, CDR2 FQNEAQ (reference sequence). The DNA for the CDR3 is TGTGCCAGCAGCCCGGGGACTGGAAACACCATATATTTT. Amino acid sequence: CASSPGTGNTIYF.

This clone appeared a single time. The rearrangement uses TRBV2 and TRBJ1-5; 9 bases match TRBD1. The CDR3 covers 16 residues. V was pared by 2 bases and J by 8 bases, with 10 bases of the junction left unmatched. Germline CDR1 reads SNHLY; CDR2 reads FYNNEI. CDR3: CASSEYRGPGLEPQHF. The CDR3 coding sequence is TGTGCCAGCAGTGAATACAGGGGGCCCGGGTTGGAGCCCCAGCATTTT.

The chain uses TRBV3-1 (or the pseudogene TRBV3-2) and TRBJ2-3, with unresolved D. Germline CDR1 is LGHDT and CDR2 is YNNKEL (reference sequence). V dropped 1 base and J dropped 0 bases, with 8 bases sitting between them. The CDR3 contains 15 residues. In DNA, the CDR3 is TGTGCCAGCAGCCAAGGTGTCAGTAGCACAGATACGCAGTATTTT. It codes for CASSQGVSSTDTQYF.

CDR3 region: CASSQQLTEAFF. CDR3 in DNA: TGTGCCAGCAGTCAACAGCTCACTGAAGCTTTCTTT. This chain joins TRBV6-6 and TRBJ1-1; no clear D. The CDR3 totals 12 residues. Germline CDR1 reads MNHNY; CDR2 reads SVGAGI (reference sequence). With 5 bases removed from V and 4 bases from J, the gap between germline ends came to 8 bases.

Only one count was recorded for this clone. This chain uses TRBV19 with TRBJ1-5; the D gene is possibly TRBD1 (6 bases). Germline-derived CDR1 and CDR2 are LNHDA and SQIVND (reference sequence). The V gene lost 4 bases and the J gene lost 2 bases, with 12 bases spanning the gap. The CDR3 totals 15 residues. The CDR3 reads CASSNRDGRNQPQHF. The CDR3 DNA sequence: TGTGCCAGTAGTAACAGGGATGGTCGCAATCAGCCCCAGCATTTT. The full variable domain, its missing parts supplied by reference TRBV19 and TRBJ1-5, is DGGITQSPKYLFRKEGQNVTLSCEQNLNHDAMYWYRQDPGQGLRLIYYSQIVNDFQKGDIAEGYSVSREKKESFPLTVTSAQKNPTAFYLCASSNRDGRNQPQHFGDGTRLSIL.